The rows below give T cell receptor beta chains drawn from one sample of a study of blood T cells in healthy people across ages. TCRdb re-called the 5' RACE reads through MiXCR, storing one row per CDR3 protein. The sample shows 850,000 to 1,100,000 distinct CDR3 sequences, under 40% of them seen only once. Sequences were obtained from blood. The origin of the receptors is a man younger than 35 in good health. Each CDR3 is given with its conserved first and last residue. Fields, in order: V gene, clone size, J gene, D gene, CDR3 protein, CDR3 DNA. A D gene is named only where the DNA matches it firmly. Clone size is given for some rows only: seen once, a few or many times, or a class if the clone is expanded.

TRBV7-9	few	TRBJ1-1	TRBD1	CASSFYSWTGGTEAFF	TGTGCCAGCAGCTTTTACTCCTGGACAGGGGGCACTGAAGCTTTCTTT
TRBV5-1	.	TRBJ2-1	TRBD1	CASSVGGQGGQIEQFF	TGCGCCAGCAGCGTTGGTGGACAGGGCGGCCAAATTGAGCAGTTCTTC
TRBV5-1	.	TRBJ2-3	.	CASGRRAGSTDTQYF	TGCGCCAGCGGACGGAGGGCAGGGAGCACAGATACGCAGTATTTT
TRBV7-9	.	TRBJ2-2	.	CASIPGARNTGELFF	TGTGCCAGCATTCCAGGGGCGAGGAACACCGGGGAGCTGTTTTTT
TRBV20-1	.	TRBJ1-5	.	CSAGGGGDYSNQPQHF	TGCAGTGCCGGGGGGGGAGGGGATTATAGCAATCAGCCCCAGCATTTT
TRBV28	.	TRBJ2-3	TRBD1	CASSLRGRGADTQYF	TGTGCCAGCAGTTTAAGGGGGCGAGGAGCAGATACGCAGTATTTT
TRBV2	.	TRBJ2-3	.	CATYSTDTQYF	TGTGCCACCTACTCTACAGATACGCAGTATTTT
TRBV6-6	few	TRBJ2-1	.	CASGPYSGTEQFF	TGTGCCAGCGGACCCTACTCAGGCACTGAGCAGTTCTTC
TRBV20-1	.	TRBJ2-7	.	CSANRDNLYEQYF	TGCAGTGCTAACCGGGACAACCTTTACGAGCAGTACTTC
TRBV20-1	.	TRBJ1-2	.	CSARDRSQFSNYGYTF	TGCAGTGCTAGAGATCGTTCCCAGTTTTCTAACTATGGCTACACCTTC
TRBV7-3	once	TRBJ2-2	.	CASSLSSGETGELFF	TGTGCCAGCAGCTTAAGTTCAGGGGAGACCGGGGAGCTGTTTTTT
TRBV27	few	TRBJ2-1	.	CASSLGSGTPYNEQFF	TGTGCCAGCAGTTTGGGATCCGGGACACCCTACAATGAGCAGTTCTTC
TRBV20-1	few	TRBJ1-2	.	CSASRQNYGYTF	TGCAGTGCTAGTAGACAGAACTATGGCTACACCTTC
TRBV27	.	TRBJ1-1	TRBD1	CASGITGGLNTEAFF	TGTGCCAGCGGGATAACAGGGGGCTTGAACACTGAAGCTTTCTTT
TRBV7-2	.	TRBJ1-1	.	CASSLVGGAVFGNTEAFF	TGTGCCAGCAGCTTGGTGGGGGGCGCGGTGTTCGGGAACACTGAAGCTTTCTTT
TRBV12-5	.	TRBJ2-1	.	CASGTGMNEQFF	TGTGCTAGTGGAACAGGGATGAATGAGCAGTTCTTC
TRBV15	few	TRBJ1-5	.	CATSRDPGNQPQHF	TGTGCCACCAGCAGAGATCCGGGTAACCAGCCCCAGCATTTT
TRBV4-3	few	TRBJ2-1	TRBD1	CASSQVQGETIDEQFF	TGCGCCAGCAGCCAGGTACAGGGGGAAACCATCGATGAGCAGTTCTTC
TRBV7-9	many	TRBJ2-1	TRBD1	CASSSPKDRGYNEQFF	TGTGCCAGCAGCTCCCCGAAGGACAGGGGCTACAATGAGCAGTTCTTC
TRBV2	.	TRBJ1-2	TRBD1	CASRAGTGDLYGYTF	TGTGCCAGCAGAGCCGGGACAGGAGACCTCTATGGCTACACCTTC
TRBV4-3	.	TRBJ2-2	.	CASSHKGQNTGELFF	TGCGCCAGCAGCCATAAGGGGCAAAATACCGGGGAGCTGTTTTTT
TRBV2	few	TRBJ1-1	TRBD1	CASRGTTGAGTEAFF	TGTGCCAGCAGGGGGACAACAGGGGCGGGCACTGAAGCTTTCTTT